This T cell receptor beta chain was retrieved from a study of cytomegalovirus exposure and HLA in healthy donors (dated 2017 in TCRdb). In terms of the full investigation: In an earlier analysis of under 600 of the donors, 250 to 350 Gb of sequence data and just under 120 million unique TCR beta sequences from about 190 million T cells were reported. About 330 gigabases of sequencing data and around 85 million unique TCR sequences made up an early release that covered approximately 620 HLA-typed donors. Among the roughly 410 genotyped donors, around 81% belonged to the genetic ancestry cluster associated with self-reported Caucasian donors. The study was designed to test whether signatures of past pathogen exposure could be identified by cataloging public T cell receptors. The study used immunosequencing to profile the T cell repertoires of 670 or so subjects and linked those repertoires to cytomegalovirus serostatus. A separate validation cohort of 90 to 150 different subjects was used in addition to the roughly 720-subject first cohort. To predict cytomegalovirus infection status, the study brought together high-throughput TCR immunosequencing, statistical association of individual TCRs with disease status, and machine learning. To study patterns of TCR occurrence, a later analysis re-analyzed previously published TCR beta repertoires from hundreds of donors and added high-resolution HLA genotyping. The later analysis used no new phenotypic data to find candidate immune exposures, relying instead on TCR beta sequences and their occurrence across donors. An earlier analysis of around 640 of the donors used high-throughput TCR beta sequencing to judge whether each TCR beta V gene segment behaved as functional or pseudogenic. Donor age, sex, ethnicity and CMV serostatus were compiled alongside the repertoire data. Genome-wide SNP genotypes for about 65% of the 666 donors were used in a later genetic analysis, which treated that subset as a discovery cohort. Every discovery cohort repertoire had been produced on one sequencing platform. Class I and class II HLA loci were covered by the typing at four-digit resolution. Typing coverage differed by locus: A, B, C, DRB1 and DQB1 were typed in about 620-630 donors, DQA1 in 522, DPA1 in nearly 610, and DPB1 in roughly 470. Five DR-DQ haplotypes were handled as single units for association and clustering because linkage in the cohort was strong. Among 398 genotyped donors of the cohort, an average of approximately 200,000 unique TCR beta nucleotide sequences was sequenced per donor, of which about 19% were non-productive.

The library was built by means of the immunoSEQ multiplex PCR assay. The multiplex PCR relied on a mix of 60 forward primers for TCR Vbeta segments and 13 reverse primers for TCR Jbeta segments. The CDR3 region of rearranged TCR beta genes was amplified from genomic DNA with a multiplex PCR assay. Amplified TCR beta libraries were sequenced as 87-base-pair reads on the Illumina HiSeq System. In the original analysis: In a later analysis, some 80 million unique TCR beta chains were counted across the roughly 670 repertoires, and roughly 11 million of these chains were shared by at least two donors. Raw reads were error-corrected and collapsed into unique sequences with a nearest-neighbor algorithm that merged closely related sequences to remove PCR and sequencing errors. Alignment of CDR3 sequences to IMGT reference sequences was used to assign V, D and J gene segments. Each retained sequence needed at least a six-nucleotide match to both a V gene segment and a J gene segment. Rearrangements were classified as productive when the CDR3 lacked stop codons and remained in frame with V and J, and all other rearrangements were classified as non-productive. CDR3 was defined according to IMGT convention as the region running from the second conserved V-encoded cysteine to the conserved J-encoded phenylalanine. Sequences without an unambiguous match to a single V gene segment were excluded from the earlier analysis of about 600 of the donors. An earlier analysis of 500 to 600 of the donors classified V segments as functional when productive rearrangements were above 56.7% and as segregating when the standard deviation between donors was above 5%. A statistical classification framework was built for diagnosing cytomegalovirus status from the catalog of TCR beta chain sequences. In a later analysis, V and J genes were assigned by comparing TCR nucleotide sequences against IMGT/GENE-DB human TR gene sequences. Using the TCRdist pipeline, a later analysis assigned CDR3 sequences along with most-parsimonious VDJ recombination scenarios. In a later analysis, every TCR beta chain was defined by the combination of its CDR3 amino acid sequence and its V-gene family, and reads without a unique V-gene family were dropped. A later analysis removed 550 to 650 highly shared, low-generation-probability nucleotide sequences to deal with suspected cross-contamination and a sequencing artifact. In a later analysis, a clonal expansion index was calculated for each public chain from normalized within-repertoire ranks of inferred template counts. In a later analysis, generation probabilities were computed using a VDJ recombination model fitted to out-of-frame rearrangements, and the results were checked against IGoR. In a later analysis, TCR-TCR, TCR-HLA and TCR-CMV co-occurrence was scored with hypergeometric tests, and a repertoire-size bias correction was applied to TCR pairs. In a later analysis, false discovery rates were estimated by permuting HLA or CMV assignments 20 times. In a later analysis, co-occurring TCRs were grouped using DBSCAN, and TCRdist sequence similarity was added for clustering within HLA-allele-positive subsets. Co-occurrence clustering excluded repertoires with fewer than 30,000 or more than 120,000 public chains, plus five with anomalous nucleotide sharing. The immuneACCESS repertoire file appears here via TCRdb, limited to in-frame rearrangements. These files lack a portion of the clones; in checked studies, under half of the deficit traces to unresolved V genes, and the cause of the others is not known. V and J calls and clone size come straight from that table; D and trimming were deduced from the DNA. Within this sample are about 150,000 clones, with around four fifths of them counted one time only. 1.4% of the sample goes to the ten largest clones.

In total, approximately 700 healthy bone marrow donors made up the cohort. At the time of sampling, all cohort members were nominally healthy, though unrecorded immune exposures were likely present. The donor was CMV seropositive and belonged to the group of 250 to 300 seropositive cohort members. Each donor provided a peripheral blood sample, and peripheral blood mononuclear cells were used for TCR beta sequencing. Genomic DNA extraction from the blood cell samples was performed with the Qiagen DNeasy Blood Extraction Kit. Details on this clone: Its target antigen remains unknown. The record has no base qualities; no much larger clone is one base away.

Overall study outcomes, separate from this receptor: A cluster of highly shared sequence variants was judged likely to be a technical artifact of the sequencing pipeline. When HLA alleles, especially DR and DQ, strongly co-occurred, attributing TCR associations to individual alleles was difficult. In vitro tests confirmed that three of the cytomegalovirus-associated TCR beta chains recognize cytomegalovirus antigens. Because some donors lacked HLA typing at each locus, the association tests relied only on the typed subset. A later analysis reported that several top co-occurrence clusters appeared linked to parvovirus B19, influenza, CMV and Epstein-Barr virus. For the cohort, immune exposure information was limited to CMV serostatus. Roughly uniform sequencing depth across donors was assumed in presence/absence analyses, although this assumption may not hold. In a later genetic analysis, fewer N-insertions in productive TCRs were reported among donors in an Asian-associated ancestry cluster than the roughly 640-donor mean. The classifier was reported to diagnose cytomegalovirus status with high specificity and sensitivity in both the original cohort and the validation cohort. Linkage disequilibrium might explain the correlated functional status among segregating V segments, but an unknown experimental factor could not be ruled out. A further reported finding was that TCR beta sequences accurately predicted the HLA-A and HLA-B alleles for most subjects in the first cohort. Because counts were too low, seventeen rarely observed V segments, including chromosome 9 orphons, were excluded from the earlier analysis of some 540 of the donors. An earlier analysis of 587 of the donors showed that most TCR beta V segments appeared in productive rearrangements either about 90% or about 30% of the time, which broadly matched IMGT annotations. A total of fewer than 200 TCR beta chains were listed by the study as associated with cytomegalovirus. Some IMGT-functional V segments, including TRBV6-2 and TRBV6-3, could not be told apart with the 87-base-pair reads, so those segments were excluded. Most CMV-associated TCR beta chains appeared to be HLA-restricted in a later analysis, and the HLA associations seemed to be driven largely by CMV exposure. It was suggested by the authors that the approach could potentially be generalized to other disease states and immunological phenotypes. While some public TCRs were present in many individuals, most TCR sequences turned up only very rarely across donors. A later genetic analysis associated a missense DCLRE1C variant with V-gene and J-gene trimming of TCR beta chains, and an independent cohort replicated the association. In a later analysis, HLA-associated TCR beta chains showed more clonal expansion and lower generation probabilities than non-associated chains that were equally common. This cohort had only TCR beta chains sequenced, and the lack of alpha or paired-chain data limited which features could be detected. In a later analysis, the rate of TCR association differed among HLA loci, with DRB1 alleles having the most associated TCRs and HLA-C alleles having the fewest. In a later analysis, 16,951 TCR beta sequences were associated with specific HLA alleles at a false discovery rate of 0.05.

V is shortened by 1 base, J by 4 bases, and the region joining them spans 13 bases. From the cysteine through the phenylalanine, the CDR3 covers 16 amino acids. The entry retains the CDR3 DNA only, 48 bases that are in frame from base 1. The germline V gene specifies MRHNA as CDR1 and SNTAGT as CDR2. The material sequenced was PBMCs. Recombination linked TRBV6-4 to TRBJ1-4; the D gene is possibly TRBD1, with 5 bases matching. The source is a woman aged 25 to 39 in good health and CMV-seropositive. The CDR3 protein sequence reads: CASSDFATASNEKLFF. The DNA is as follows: TGTGCCAGCAGTGACTTCGCGACAGCAAGTAATGAAAAACTGTTTTTT.